This T cell receptor beta chain originates from a study of T cells in Graves' hyperthyroidism and ophthalmopathy. General study results and limits: Median prediction lead before ophthalmopathy onset was 6 to 8 months with the model.

The study defined stable Graves' hyperthyroidism as no ophthalmopathy progression within 18 months. Hyperthyroidism, newly diagnosed and lasting under 2 months, affected patients aged 18 to 65. Patients having uncontrolled infection, another autoimmune disease, pregnancy or lactation were not included. The germline V gene has CDR1 SGHDT and CDR2 YYEEEE. The CDR3 totals 14 residues. The V gene end was trimmed by 3 bases and the J gene end by 5 bases; junction bases not matched to a gene: 5. About this clonotype: The target antigen is unknown.

RNA transcripts were the template for amplifying TCR beta CDR3 regions. When the TCR CDR3 underwent first-round RT-PCR, the HTBI primer set was used. TCRdb fed the multiplex PCR reads into MiXCR, producing one record per CDR3 protein. Among approximately 430,000 distinct CDR3 sequences listed, 15% to 19% were seen once. This chain connects TRBV5-6 to TRBJ2-4; 7 bases agree with TRBD2. Sequencing input: blood. The origin of this receptor is a woman aged 18 to 35 with Graves' hyperthyroidism. DNA of the CDR3: TGTGCCAGCAGCTCCCGACGGGGGGAAAACATTCAGTACTTC. This gives the protein CASSSRRGENIQYF.